A single sample is the source of the 7 T cell receptor beta chains below, sequenced in a study of control samples from healthy donors and cancer patients. Produced via immunoSEQ multiplex PCR; TCRdb's table is partial and in-frame only. The repertoire holds 100,000 or so clones, with around 89% as singletons. The specimen was blood. The origin of the receptors is a young man in good health.

V and J are TRBV18 and TRBJ2-2; the D is unclear. CDR1 is KGHSH, CDR2 LQKENI, per germline. The CDR3 runs to 14 residues. Trimming stripped 3 bases from V and 0 bases from J, with 5 bases between. The CDR3 reads CASSPYPNTGELFF. CDR3 nucleotides: TGTGCCAGCTCACCGTACCCGAACACCGGGGAGCTGTTTTTT.

J is TRBJ1-1 and V is TRBV11-2; D is unresolved. The CDR3 contains 12 residues. The V and J ends lost 0 bases and 9 bases respectively, with 8 bases between them. Germline CDR1 is SGHAT and CDR2 is FQNNGV. Here the CDR3 DNA reads TGTGCCAGCAGCTTAGATCGGCAGAAAGCTTTCTTT. This sequence encodes CASSLDRQKAFF.

V is TRBV6-2 or TRBV6-3 and J is TRBJ1-2; a weak D match, TRBD1 (5 bases). Between the trimmed V and J ends, which lost 2 bases and 8 bases, there was a span of 12 bases. The CDR3 is 13 residues long. CDR1 MNHEY and CDR2 SVGEGT come from the germline V gene. CDR3 DNA: TGTGCCAGCAGTTACGTGGGGCGCTGGGGCTACACCTTC. This gives the protein CASSYVGRWGYTF.

The chain has TRBV5-1 and TRBJ2-5; a possible D gene is TRBD1 (6 bases). V gave up 4 bases and J gave up 4 bases, with 17 bases separating them. The CDR3 covers 15 residues. CDR1 and CDR2 (germline): SGHRS, YFSETQ. The DNA of the CDR3 is TGCGCCAGCAGCCCTAGAACAGGGAACGGAGAGACCCAGTACTTC. It translates to CASSPRTGNGETQYF. The full variable domain, in which reference TRBV5-1 and TRBJ2-5 provide the parts outside the CDR3, is KAGVTQTPRYLIKTRGQQVTLSCSPISGHRSVSWYQQTPGQGLQFLFEYFSETQRNKGNFPGRFSGRQFSNSRSEMNVSTLELGDSALYLCASSPRTGNGETQYFGPGTRLLVL.

The table lists this clone with a few counts. The chain joins TRBV5-3 to TRBJ2-7; no clear D. TRBV5-3 is recorded as an ORF, its role being uncertain. Trimming stripped 1 base from V and 3 bases from J, with 8 bases between. CDR3 length: 13 amino acids. The CDR3 here is CARSLQRGYEQYV. In DNA form, the CDR3 reads TGTGCCAGAAGCTTGCAGCGCGGCTACGAGCAGTACGTC.

The V call is TRBV5-5, the J call TRBJ2-2; D gene unclear. CDR1 is SGHKS, CDR2 YYEKEE, per germline (reference sequence). The CDR3 covers 16 residues. Trimming pared 0 bases from V and 1 base from J, leaving 10 bases between. This CDR3 is CASSLVGMGNTGELFF. DNA for the CDR3: TGTGCCAGCAGCTTGGTTGGGATGGGGAACACCGGGGAGCTGTTTTTT.

V gene TRBV7-9 combines with J gene TRBJ1-2; D call uncertain. CDR3 size: 13 residues. Trimming took off 5 bases at V and 4 bases at J, with 11 bases between the two ends. CDR1 is SEHNR, CDR2 FQNEAQ, per germline (reference sequence). The CDR3 DNA reads as TGTGCCAGCAGCCTCGGACGAGTCTATGGCTACACCTTC. It codes for CASSLGRVYGYTF.